This T cell receptor (beta chain) was retrieved from a study of CD8+ T cells in alopecia areata. Broader study findings: Among the top 100, expanded CD8+ clones were significantly decreased by tofacitinib, as was scalp clonality.

Treatment meaning: oral pan-JAK inhibitor, 5-10 mg twice daily. Extracted RNA was reverse transcribed into cDNA, the sequencing template. The protocol was immunoSEQ multiplex PCR, while the TCRdb copy is restricted to in-frame clones and leaves out a portion. The repertoire holds fewer than 110,000 clones, with 60% as singletons. Germline CDR1 and CDR2: KGHSH and LQKENI. The CDR3 is made up of 17 amino acids. V gave up 3 bases and J gave up 9 bases, with 24 bases separating them. The count of this clone is one. Its antigen is undetermined. The source is a human donor with alopecia areata. Sequencing used CD8+ T cells sorted from blood, obtained at week 56, from a patient treated with tofacitinib. The chain joins TRBV18 to TRBJ2-1; a weak D match, TRBD2 (6 bases). This chain's CDR3 is CASSPLSEGRFRAEQFF. In nucleotides, the CDR3 is TGTGCCAGCTCACCCCTCTCGGAGGGTCGGTTTAGGGCTGAGCAGTTCTTC. The full variable domain, in which reference TRBV18 and TRBJ2-1 provide the parts outside the CDR3, is NAGVMQNPRHLVRRRGQEARLRCSPMKGHSHVYWYRQLPEEGLKFMVYLQKENIIDESGMPKERFSAEFPKEGPSILRIQQVVRGDSAAYFCASSPLSEGRFRAEQFFGPGTRLTVL.